Each of the 4 T cell receptor beta chains below was sequenced from the same sample in a study of blood T cell repertoires in COVID-19. Assay used: immunoSEQ multiplex PCR; TCRdb lists only in-frame clones, some missing. The sample records more than 100,000 clones, over 75% being singletons. Sequenced input: peripheral blood. These receptor sequences come from a man in his 60s with active or convalescent COVID-19.

The chain links TRBV6-2 or TRBV6-3 to TRBJ2-3; D remains ambiguous. The V gene lost 5 bases and the J gene lost 1 base, with 7 bases spanning the gap. CDR1 is MNHEY, CDR2 SVGEGT, per germline. CDR3 length: 13 residues. This CDR3 is CASSAAGTDTQYF. The CDR3 DNA follows: TGTGCCAGCAGTGCCGCGGGCACAGATACGCAGTATTTT.

V and J are TRBV5-5 and TRBJ1-5; 9 nucleotides align to TRBD1. This CDR3 is 14 amino acids long. Germline assignment: CDR1 SGHKS and CDR2 YYEKEE (reference sequence). The ends lost 3 bases at V and 8 bases at J; junction bases unmatched: 6. The CDR3 spells CASSYTGGMEPQHF. CDR3 nucleotide sequence: TGTGCCAGCAGCTATACAGGGGGCATGGAGCCCCAGCATTTT.

The chain recombines TRBV7-2 with TRBJ1-1; 10 bases agree with TRBD1. The ends lost 2 bases at V and 2 bases at J; junction bases unmatched: 8. Germline values: CDR1 SGHTA, CDR2 FQGNSA. The CDR3 runs 17 residues. CDR3 in amino acids: CASSLRSDRGFNTEAFF. CDR3 nucleotide sequence: TGTGCCAGCAGCTTAAGGTCGGACAGGGGGTTCAACACTGAAGCTTTCTTT.

This clone was counted once. The chain recombines TRBV20-1 with TRBJ1-1; TRBD1 aligns across 8 bases. The CDR3 totals 13 residues. Germline CDR1 reads DFQATT; CDR2 reads SNEGSKA (reference sequence). After removal of 3 bases from V and 8 bases from J, the junction contained 8 bases not matched to a gene. The CDR3 protein is CSASLGTGTEAFF. Written as DNA, the CDR3 is TGCAGTGCTAGTTTAGGGACAGGAACGGAAGCTTTCTTT.